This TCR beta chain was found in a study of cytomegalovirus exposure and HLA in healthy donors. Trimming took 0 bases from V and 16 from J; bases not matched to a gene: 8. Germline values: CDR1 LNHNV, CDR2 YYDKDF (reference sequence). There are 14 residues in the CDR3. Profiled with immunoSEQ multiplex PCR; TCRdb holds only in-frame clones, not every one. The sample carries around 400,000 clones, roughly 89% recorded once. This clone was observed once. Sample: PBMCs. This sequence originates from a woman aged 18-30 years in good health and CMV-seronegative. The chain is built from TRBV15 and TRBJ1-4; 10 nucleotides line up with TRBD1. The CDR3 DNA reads TGTGCCACCAGCAGAGATCGGGGACAGGGGATCAAGTTTTTT. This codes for CATSRDRGQGIKFF.